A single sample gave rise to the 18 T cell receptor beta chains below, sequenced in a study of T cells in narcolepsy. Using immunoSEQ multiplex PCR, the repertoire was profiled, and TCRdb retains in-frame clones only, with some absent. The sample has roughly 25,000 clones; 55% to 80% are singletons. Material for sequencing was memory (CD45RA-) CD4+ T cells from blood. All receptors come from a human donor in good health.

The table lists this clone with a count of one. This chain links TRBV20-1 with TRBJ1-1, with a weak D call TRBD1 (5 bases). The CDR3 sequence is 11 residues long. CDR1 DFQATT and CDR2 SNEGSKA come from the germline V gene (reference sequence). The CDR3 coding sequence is TGCACTCTCAGGGAGAGGACTGAAGCTTTCTTT. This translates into CTLRERTEAFF.

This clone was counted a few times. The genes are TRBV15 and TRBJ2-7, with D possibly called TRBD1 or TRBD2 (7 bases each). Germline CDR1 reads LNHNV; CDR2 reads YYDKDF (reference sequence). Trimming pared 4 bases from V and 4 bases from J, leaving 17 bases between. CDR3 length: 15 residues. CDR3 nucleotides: TGTGCCACCAGCACCGGCAGGGGGGGAACGTACGAGCAGTACTTC. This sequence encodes CATSTGRGGTYEQYF.

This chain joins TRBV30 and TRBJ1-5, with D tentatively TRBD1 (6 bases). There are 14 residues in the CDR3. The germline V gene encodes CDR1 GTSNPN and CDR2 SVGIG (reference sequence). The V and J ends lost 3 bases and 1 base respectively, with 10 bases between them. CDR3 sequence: CAWSPTGSNQPQHF. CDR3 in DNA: TGTGCCTGGAGCCCTACAGGGAGCAATCAGCCCCAGCATTTT.

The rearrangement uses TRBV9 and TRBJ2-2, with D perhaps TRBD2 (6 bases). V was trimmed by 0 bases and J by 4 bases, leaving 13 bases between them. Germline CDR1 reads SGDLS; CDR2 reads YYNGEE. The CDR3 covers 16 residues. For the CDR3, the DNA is TGTGCCAGCAGCGTAGGGCAGGGACTTCGCACCGGGGAGCTGTTTTTT. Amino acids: CASSVGQGLRTGELFF.

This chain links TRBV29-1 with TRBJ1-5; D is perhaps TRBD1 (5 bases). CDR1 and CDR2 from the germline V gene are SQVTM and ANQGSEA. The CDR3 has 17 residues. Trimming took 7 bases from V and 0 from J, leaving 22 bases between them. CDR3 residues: CSGTRCIQENSNQPQHF. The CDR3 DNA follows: TGCAGCGGAACCAGGTGTATACAGGAAAATAGCAATCAGCCCCAGCATTTT.

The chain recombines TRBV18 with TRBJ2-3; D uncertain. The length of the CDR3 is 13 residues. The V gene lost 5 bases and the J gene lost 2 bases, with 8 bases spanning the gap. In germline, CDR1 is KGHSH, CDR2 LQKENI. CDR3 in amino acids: CASSVDATDTQYF. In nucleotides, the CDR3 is TGTGCCAGCTCAGTGGACGCCACAGATACGCAGTATTTT.

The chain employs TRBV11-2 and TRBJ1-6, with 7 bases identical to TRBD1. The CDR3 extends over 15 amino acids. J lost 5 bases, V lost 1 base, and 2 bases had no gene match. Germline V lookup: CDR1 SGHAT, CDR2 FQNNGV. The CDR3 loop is CASSLGQGNNSPLHF. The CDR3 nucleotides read TGTGCCAGCAGCTTAGGACAGGGAAATAATTCACCCCTCCACTTT.

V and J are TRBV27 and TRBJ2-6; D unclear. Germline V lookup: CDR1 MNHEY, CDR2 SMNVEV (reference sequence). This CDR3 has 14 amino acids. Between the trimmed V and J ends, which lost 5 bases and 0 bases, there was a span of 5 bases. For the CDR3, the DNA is TGTGCCAGCAGTCCGGTCTCTGGGGCCAACGTCCTGACTTTC. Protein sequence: CASSPVSGANVLTF.

CDR3 loop: CASSSRAGQANTEAFF. CDR3 in DNA: TGCGCCAGCAGCTCGCGGGCCGGACAGGCAAACACTGAAGCTTTCTTT. The V gene is TRBV5-1, the J gene TRBJ1-1; 7 bases line up with TRBD1. Germline V gene lookup returns CDR1 SGHRS and CDR2 YFSETQ. V shed 3 bases and J 2 bases; nucleotides not matched to a gene: 10. This CDR3 region has 16 residues.

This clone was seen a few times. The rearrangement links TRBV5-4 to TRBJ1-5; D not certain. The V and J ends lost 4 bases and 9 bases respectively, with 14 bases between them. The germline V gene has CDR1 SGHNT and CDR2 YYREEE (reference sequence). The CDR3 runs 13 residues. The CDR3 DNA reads TGTGCCAGCAGCATTCAAGGGAAGGGGCCCCAGCATTTT. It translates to CASSIQGKGPQHF.

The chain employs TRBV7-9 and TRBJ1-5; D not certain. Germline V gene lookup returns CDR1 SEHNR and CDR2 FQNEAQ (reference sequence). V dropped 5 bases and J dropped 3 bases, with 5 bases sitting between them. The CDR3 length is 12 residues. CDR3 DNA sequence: TGTGCCAGCAGCGAGGACAATCAGCCCCAGCATTTT. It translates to CASSEDNQPQHF. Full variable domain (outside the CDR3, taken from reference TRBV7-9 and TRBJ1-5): DTGVSQNPRHKITKRGQNVTFRCDPISEHNRLYWYRQTLGQGPEFLTYFQNEAQLEKSRLLSDRFSAERPKGSFSTLEIQRTEQGDSAMYLCASSEDNQPQHFGDGTRLSIL.

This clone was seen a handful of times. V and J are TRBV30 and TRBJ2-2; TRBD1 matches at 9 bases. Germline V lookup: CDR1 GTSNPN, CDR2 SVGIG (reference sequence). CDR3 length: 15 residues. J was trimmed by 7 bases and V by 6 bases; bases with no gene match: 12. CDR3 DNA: TGTGCCTGTTATTCCCCGGGACAGGGCGGCGGGGAGCTGTTTTTT. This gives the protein CACYSPGQGGGELFF. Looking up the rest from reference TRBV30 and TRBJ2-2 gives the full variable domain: SQTIHQWPATLVQPVGSPLSLECTVEGTSNPNLYWYRQAAGRGLQLLFYSVGIGQISSEVPQNLSASRPQDRQFILSSKKLLLSDSGFYLCACYSPGQGGGELFFGEGSRLTVL.

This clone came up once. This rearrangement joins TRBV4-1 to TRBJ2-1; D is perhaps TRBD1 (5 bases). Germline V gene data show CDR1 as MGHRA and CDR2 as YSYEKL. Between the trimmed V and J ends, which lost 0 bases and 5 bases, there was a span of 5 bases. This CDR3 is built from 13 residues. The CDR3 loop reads CASSQEGHNEQFF. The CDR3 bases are TGCGCCAGCAGCCAAGAGGGGCACAATGAGCAGTTCTTC.

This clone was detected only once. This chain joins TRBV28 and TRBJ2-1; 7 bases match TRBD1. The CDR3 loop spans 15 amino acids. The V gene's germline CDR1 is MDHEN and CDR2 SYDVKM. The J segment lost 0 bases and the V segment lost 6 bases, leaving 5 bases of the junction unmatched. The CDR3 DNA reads TGTGCCAGCAGACCCCCAGGGGGCTCCTACAATGAGCAGTTCTTC. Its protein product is CASRPPGGSYNEQFF.

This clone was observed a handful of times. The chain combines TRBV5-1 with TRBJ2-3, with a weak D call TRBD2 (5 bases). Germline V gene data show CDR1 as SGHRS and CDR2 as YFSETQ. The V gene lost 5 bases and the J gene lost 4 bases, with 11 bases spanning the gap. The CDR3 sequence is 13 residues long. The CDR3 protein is CASRRDYSDTQYF. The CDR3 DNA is TGCGCCAGCAGACGCGACTACTCAGATACGCAGTATTTT.

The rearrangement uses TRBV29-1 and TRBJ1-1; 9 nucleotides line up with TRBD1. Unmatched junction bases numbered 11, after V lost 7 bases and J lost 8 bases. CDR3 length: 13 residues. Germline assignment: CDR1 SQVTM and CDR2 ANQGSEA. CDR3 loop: CSANRGLGMEAFF. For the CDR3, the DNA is TGCAGCGCCAACAGGGGGCTTGGGATGGAAGCTTTCTTT.

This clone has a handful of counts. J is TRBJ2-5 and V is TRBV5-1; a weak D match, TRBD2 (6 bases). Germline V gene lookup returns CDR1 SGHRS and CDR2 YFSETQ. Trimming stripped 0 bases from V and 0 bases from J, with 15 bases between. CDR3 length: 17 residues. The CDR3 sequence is CASSLAGVGINQETQYF. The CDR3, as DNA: TGCGCCAGCAGCTTGGCGGGGGTGGGAATTAACCAAGAGACCCAGTACTTC.

This CDR3 reads CASSLTASGSHEQFF. The CDR3 bases are TGTGCCAGCAGCTTAACAGCTAGCGGGAGCCATGAGCAGTTCTTC. The V and J genes are TRBV7-3 and TRBJ2-1, with TRBD2 identical over 10 bases. CDR1 is SGHTA, CDR2 FQGTGA, per germline. Losses at the gene ends were 0 bases for V and 8 bases for J; bases not matched to a gene: 4. This CDR3 comprises 15 residues.